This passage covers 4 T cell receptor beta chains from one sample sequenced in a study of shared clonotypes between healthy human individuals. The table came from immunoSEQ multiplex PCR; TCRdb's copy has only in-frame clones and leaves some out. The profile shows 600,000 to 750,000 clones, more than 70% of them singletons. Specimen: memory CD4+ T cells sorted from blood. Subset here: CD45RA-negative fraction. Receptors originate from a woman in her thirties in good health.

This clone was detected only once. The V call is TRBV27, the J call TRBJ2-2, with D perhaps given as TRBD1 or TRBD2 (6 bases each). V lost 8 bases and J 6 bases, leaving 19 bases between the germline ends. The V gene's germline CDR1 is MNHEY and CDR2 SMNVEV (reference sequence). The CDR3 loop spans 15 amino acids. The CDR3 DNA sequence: TGTGCCAGCGGTCTAGGTAGGGGGGCCCCCGGGGAGCTGTTTTTT. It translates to CASGLGRGAPGELFF.

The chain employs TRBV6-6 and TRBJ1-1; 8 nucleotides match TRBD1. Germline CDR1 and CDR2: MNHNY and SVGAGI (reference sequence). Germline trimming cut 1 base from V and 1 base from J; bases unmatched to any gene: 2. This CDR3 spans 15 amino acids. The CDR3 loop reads CASSYYGTGNTEAFF. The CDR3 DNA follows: TGTGCCAGCAGTTACTATGGGACAGGGAACACTGAAGCTTTCTTT.

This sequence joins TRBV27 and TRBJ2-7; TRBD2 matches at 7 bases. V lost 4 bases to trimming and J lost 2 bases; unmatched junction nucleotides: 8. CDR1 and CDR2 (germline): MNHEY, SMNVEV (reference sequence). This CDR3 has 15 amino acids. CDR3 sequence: CASSSFGTKPYEQYF. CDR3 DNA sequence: TGTGCCAGCAGTTCCTTCGGGACTAAGCCCTACGAGCAGTACTTC.

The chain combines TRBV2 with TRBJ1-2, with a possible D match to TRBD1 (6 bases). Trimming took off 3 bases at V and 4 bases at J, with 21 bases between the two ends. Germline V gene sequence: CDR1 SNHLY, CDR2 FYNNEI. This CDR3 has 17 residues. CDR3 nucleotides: TGTGCCAGCAGTGATGCGGCGGGCCCGGGGGCGAGCTATGGCTACACCTTC. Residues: CASSDAAGPGASYGYTF.